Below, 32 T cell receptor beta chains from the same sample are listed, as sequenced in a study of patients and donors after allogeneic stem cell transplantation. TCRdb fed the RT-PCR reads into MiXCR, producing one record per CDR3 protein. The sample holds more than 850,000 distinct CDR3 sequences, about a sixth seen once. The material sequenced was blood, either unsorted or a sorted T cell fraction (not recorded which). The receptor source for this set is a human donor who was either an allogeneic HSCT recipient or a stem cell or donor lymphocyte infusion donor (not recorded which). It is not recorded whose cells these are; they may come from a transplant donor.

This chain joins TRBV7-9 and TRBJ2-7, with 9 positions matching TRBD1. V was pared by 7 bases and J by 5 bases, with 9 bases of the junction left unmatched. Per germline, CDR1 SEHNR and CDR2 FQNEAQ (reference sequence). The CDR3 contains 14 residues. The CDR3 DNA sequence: TGTGCCAGCAATAAGGACAGGGGAAGTCACGAGCAGTACTTC. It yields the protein CASNKDRGSHEQYF.

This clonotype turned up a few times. The CDR3 loop reads CASSLGLLEQYF. As DNA, the CDR3 is TGTGCCAGCAGCTTAGGTTTACTCGAGCAGTACTTC. The rearrangement links TRBV7-2 to TRBJ2-7, with unresolved D. Trimming left V 1 base short and J 6 bases short, with 7 bases between. Per the germline V gene, CDR1 is SGHTA and CDR2 is FQGNSA. The CDR3 length is 12 residues.

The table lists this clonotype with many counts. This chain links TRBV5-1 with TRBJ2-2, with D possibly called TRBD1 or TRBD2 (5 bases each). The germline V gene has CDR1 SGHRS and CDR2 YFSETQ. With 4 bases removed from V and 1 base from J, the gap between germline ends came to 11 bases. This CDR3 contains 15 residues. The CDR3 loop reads CASSLKRGNTGELFF. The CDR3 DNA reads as TGCGCCAGCAGCCTCAAGAGGGGGAACACCGGGGAGCTGTTTTTT. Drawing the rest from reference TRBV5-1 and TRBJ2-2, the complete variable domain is KAGVTQTPRYLIKTRGQQVTLSCSPISGHRSVSWYQQTPGQGLQFLFEYFSETQRNKGNFPGRFSGRQFSNSRSEMNVSTLELGDSALYLCASSLKRGNTGELFFGEGSRLTVL.

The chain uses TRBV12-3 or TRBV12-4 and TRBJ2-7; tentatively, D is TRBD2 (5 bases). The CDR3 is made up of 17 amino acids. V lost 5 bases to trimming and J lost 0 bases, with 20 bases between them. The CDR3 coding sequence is TGTGCCAGCAGTACCCGGGGTGAGAGTGAGAGCTCCTACGAGCAGTACTTC. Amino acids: CASSTRGESESSYEQYF.

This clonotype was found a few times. The CDR3 loop is CSASGSEETQYF. CDR3 DNA: TGCAGTGCTAGTGGCAGCGAAGAGACCCAGTACTTC. The chain joins TRBV20-1 to TRBJ2-5; D uncertain. The length of the CDR3 is 12 residues. Germline V gives CDR1 DFQATT, CDR2 SNEGSKA (reference sequence). V was shortened by 3 bases and J by 3 bases, with 8 bases between the two germline ends.

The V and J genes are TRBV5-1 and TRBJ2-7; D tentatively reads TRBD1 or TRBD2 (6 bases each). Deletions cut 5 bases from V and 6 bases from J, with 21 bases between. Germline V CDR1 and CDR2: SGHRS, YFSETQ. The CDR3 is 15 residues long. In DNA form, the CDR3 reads TGCGCCAGCAGTGGTCAATATCGACTAGGGGGCGAGCAGTACTTC. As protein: CASSGQYRLGGEQYF.

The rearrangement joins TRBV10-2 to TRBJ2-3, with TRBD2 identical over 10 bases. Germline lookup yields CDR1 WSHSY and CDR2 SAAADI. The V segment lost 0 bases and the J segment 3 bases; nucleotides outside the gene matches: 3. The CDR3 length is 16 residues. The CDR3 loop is CASSESRTSGTDTQYF. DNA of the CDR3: TGCGCCAGCAGTGAGTCGAGGACTAGCGGTACAGATACGCAGTATTTT.

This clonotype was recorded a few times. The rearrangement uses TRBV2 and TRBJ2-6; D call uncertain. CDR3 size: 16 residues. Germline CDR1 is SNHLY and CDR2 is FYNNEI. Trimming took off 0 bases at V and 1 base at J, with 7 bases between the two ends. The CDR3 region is CASSEALVSGANVLTF. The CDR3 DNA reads TGTGCCAGCAGTGAAGCCTTAGTGTCTGGGGCCAACGTCCTGACTTTC.

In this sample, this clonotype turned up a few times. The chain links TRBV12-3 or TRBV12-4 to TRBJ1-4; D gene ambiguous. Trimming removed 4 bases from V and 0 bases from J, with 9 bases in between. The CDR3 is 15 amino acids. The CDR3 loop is CASSSLPTTNEKLFF. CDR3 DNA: TGTGCCAGCAGTTCCCTACCCACAACTAATGAAAAACTGTTTTTT.

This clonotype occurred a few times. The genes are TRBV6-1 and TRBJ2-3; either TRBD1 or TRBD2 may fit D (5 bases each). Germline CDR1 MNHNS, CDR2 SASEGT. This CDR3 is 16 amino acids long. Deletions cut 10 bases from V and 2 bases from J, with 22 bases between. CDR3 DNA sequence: TGTGCCACCGGACTTTCTTGGGGGTCTAACACAGATACGCAGTATTTT. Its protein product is CATGLSWGSNTDTQYF.

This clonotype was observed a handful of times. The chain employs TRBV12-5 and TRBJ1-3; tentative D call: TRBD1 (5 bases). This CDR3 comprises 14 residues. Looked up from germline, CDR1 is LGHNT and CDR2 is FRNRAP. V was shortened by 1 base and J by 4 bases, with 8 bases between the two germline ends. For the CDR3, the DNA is TGTGCTAGTGGTTTGGCAGGGCCGGGAAACACCATATATTTT. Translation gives CASGLAGPGNTIYF.

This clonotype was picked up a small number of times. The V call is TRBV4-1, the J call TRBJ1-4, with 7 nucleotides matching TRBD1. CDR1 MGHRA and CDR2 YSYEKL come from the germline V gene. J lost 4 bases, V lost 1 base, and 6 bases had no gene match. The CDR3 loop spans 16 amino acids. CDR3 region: CASSQGPGQNNEKLFF. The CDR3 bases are TGCGCCAGCAGCCAAGGACCGGGACAGAATAATGAAAAACTGTTTTTT.

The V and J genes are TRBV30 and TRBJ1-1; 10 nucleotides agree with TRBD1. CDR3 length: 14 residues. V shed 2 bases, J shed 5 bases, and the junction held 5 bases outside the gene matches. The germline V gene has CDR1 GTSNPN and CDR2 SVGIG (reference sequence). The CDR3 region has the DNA TGTGCCTGGAGTCTCGGACAGGGGGTGACTGAAGCTTTCTTT. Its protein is CAWSLGQGVTEAFF.

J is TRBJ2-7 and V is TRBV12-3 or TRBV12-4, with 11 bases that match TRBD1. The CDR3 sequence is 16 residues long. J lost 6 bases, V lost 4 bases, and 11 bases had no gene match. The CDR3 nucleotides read TGTGCCAGCAGTTCCCTTAACCGGACAGGGGGCGCCGAGCAGTACTTC. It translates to CASSSLNRTGGAEQYF.

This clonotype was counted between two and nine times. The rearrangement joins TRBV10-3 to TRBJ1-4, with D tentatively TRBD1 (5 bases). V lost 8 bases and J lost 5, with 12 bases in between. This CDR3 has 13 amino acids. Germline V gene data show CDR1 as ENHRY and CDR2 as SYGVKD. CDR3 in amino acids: CAISTGRNEKLFF. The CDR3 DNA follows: TGTGCCATCTCCACGGGACGGAATGAAAAACTGTTTTTT.

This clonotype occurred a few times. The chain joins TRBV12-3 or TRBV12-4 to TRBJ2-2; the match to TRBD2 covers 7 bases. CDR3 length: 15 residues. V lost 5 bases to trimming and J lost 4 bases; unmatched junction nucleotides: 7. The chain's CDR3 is CASSPSGSGTGELFF. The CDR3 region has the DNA TGTGCCAGCAGTCCTAGCGGCTCGGGCACCGGGGAGCTGTTTTTT.

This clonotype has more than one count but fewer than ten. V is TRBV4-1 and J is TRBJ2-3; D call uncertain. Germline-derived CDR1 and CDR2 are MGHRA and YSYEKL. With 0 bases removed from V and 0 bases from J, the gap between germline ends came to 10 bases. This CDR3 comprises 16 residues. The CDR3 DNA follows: TGCGCCAGCAGCCAAGAGTCCGAGTATAGCACAGATACGCAGTATTTT. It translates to CASSQESEYSTDTQYF.

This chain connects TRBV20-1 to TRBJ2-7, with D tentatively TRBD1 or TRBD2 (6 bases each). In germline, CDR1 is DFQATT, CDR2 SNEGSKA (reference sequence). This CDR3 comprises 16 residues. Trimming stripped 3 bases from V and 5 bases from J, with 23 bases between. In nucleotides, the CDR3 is TGCAGTGCTAGGGCAATTAGGAGGGGGTTTGAGAACGAGCAGTACTTC. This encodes CSARAIRRGFENEQYF.

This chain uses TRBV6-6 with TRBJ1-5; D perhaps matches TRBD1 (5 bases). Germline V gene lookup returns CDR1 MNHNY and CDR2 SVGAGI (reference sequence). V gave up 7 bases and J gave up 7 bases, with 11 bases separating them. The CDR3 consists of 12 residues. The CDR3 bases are TGTGCCAGCACCACGGGACGCCAGCCCCAGCATTTT. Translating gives CASTTGRQPQHF.

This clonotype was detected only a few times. The CDR3 coding sequence is TGCGCCAGCAGCTTGAGGATAGCGGAGGGGTACAATGAGCAGTTCTTC. This encodes CASSLRIAEGYNEQFF. The V call is TRBV5-1, the J call TRBJ2-1, with D possibly being TRBD2 (6 bases). The CDR3 has 16 residues. The V end lost 1 base, the J end lost 4 bases, and 15 bases lay between the germline ends. Germline CDR1 and CDR2: SGHRS and YFSETQ.

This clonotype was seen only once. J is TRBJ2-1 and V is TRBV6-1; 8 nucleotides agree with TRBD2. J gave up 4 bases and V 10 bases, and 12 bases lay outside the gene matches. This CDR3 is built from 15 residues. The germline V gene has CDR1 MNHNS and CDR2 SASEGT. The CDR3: CATRVGTSGYNEQFF. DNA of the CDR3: TGTGCCACCAGGGTAGGCACTAGCGGTTACAATGAGCAGTTCTTC.

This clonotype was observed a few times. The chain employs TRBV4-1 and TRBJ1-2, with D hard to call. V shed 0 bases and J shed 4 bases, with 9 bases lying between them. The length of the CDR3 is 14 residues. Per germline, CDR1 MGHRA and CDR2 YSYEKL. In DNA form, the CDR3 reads TGCGCCAGCAGCCAAGATATAAGGGCCTATGGCTACACCTTC. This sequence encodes CASSQDIRAYGYTF.

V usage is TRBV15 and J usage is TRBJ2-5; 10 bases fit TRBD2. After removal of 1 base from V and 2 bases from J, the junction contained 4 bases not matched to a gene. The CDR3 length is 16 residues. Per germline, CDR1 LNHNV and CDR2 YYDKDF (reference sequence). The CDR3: CATSRVEAGGQETQYF. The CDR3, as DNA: TGTGCCACCAGCAGAGTGGAAGCGGGGGGGCAAGAGACCCAGTACTTC.

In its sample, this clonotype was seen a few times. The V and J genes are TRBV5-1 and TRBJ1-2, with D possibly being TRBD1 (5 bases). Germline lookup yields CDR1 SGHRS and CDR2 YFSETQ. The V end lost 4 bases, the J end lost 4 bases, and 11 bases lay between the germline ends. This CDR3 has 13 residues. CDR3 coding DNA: TGCGCCAGCAGCCTAGGGGAACTCTATGGCTACACCTTC. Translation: CASSLGELYGYTF.

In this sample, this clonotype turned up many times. This chain's CDR3 is CATSDSTSGRTNEQFF. Written as DNA, the CDR3 is TGTGCCACCAGTGATTCGACTAGCGGGAGGACAAATGAGCAGTTCTTC. The chain couples TRBV24-1 to TRBJ2-1; TRBD2 matches 13 bases. This CDR3 comprises 16 residues. From germline, CDR1 is KGHDR and CDR2 SFDVKD. V lost 2 bases, J lost 7 bases, and 4 bases stayed unmatched.

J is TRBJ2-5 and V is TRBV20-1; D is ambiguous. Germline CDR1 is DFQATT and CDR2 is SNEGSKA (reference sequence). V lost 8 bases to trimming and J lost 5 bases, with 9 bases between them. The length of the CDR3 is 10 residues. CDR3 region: CSPVLETQYF. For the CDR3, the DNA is TGCAGTCCAGTGTTGGAGACCCAGTACTTC.

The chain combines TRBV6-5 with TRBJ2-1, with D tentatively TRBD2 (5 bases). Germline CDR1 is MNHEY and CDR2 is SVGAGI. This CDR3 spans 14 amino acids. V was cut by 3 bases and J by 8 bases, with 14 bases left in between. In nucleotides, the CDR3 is TGTGCCAGCAGTTATGGCCTAGCATCTGATGAGCAGTTCTTC. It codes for CASSYGLASDEQFF.

The DNA for the CDR3 is TGCAGTGCGGGACAAGATACGCAGTATTTT. Translated: CSAGQDTQYF. This chain connects TRBV20-1 to TRBJ2-3; maybe TRBD1 (6 bases). V lost 6 bases and J lost 5, with 6 bases in between. The CDR3 consists of 10 residues. Looked up from germline, CDR1 is DFQATT and CDR2 is SNEGSKA (reference sequence).

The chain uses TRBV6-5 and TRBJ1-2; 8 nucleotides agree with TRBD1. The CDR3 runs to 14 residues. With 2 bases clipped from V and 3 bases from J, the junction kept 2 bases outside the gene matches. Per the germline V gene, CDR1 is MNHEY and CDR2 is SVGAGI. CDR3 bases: TGTGCCAGCAGTTACGCAGGGGGCGACTATGGCTACACCTTC. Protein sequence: CASSYAGGDYGYTF.

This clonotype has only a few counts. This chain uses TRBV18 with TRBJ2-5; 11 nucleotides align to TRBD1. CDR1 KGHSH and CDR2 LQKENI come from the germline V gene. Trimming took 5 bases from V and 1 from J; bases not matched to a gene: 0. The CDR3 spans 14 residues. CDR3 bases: TGTGCCAGCTCAGGACAGGGGGCCCAAGAGACCCAGTACTTC. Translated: CASSGQGAQETQYF.

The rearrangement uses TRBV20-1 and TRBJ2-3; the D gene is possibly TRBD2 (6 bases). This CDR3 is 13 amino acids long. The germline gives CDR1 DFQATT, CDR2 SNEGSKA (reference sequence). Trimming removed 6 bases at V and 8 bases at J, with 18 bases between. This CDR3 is CSALGRGSVTQYF. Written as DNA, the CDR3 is TGCAGTGCCCTAGGTCGGGGGTCTGTTACGCAGTATTTT.

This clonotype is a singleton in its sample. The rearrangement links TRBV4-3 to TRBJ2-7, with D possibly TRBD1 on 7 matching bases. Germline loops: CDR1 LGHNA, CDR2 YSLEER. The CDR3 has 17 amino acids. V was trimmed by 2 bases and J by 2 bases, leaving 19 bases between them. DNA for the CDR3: TGCGCCAGCAGCCAAACTACAGGGGAGGCGTTTACCTACGAGCAGTACTTC. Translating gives CASSQTTGEAFTYEQYF.